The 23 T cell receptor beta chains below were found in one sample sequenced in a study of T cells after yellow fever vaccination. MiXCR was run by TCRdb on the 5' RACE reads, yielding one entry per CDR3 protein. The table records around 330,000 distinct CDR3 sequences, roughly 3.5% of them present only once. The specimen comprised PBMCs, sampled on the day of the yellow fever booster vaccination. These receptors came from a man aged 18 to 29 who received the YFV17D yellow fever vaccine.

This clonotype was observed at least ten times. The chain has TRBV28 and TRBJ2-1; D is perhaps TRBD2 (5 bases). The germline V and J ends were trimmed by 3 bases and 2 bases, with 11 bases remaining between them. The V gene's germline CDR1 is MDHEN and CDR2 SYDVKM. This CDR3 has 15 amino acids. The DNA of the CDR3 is TGTGCCAGCAGTTTGTATCCCGGGACCTACAATGAGCAGTTCTTC. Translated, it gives CASSLYPGTYNEQFF.

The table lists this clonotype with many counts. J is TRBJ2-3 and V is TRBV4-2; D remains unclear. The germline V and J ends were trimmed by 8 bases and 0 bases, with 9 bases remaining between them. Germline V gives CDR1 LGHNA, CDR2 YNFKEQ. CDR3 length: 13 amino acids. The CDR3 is CASGEVSTDTQYF. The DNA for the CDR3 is TGTGCCAGCGGAGAGGTTAGCACAGATACGCAGTATTTT.

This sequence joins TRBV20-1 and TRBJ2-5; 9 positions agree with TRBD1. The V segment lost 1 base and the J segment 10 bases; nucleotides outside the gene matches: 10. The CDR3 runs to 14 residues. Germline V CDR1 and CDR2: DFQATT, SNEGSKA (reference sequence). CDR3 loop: CSARAGQGRWDQYF. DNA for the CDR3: TGCAGTGCTAGAGCCGGACAGGGGAGGTGGGACCAGTACTTC.

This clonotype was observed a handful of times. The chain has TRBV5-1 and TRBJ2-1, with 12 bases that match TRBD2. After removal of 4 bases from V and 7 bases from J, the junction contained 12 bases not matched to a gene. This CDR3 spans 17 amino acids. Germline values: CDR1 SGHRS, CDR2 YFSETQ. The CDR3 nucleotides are TGCGCCAGCAGCCCACCCCTCCTAGCGGGGGGGTATAATGAGCAGTTCTTC. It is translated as CASSPPLLAGGYNEQFF.

Here the CDR3 reads CASNRGVNTEAFF. For the CDR3, the DNA is TGTGCCAGCAACCGGGGCGTGAACACTGAAGCTTTCTTT. This chain links TRBV12-3 or TRBV12-4 with TRBJ1-1; the D gene is possibly TRBD1 (5 bases). This CDR3 spans 13 amino acids. Between the trimmed V and J ends, which lost 7 bases and 0 bases, there was a span of 9 bases.

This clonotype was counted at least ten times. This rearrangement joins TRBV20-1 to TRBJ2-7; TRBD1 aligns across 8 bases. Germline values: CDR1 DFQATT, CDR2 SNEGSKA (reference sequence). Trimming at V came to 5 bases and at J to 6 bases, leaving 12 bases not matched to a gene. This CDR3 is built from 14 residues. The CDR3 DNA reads TGCAGTGCTTGGAGGACAGGGAGACAATCCGAGCAGTACTTC. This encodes CSAWRTGRQSEQYF.

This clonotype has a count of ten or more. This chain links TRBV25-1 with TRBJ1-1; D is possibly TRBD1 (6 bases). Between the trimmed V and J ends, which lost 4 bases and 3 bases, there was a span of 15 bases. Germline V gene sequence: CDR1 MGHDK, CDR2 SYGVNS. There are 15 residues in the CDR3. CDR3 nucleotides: TGTGCCAGCAGTGCGGGGGCAGGGGTCTACACTGAAGCTTTCTTT. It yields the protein CASSAGAGVYTEAFF.

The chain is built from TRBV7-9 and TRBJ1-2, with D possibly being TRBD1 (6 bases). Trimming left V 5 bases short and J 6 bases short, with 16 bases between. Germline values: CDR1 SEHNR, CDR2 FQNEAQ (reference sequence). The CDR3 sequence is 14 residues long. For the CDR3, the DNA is TGTGCCAGCAGCCCACCGCCCAGGGGCGATGGCTACACCTTC. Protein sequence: CASSPPPRGDGYTF. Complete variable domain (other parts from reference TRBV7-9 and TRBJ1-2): DTGVSQNPRHKITKRGQNVTFRCDPISEHNRLYWYRQTLGQGPEFLTYFQNEAQLEKSRLLSDRFSAERPKGSFSTLEIQRTEQGDSAMYLCASSPPPRGDGYTFGSGTRLTVV.

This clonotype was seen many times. CDR3 region: CASSVSFGTAGNTIYF. The CDR3 DNA sequence: TGTGCCAGCAGCGTAAGCTTCGGGACAGCTGGAAACACCATATATTTT. The rearrangement joins TRBV9 to TRBJ1-3, with TRBD1 matching over 7 bases. The CDR3 sequence is 16 residues long. Germline trimming cut 1 base from V and 2 bases from J; bases unmatched to any gene: 6. CDR1 is SGDLS, CDR2 YYNGEE, per germline.

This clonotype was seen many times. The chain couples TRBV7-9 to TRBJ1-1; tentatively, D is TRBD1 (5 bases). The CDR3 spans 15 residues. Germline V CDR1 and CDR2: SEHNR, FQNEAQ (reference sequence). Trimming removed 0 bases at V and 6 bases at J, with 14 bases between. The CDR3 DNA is TGTGCCAGCAGCTTAGCGCAGGGATTAGTGGCTGAAGCTTTCTTT. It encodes CASSLAQGLVAEAFF.

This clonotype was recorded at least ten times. The CDR3 here is CASSPDSSNYGYTF. The CDR3 DNA sequence: TGTGCCAGCAGTCCGGACAGCAGTAACTATGGCTACACCTTC. The chain combines TRBV12-3 or TRBV12-4 with TRBJ1-2; TRBD1 might be the D (6 bases). The CDR3 totals 14 residues. The V and J ends lost 5 bases and 1 base respectively, with 11 bases between them.

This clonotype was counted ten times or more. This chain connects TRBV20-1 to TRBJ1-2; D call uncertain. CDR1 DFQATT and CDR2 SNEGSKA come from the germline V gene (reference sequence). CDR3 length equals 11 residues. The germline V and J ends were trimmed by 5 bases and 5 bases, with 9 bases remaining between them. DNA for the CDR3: TGCAGTGCTCTAGGGCGGTATGGCTACACCTTC. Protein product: CSALGRYGYTF.

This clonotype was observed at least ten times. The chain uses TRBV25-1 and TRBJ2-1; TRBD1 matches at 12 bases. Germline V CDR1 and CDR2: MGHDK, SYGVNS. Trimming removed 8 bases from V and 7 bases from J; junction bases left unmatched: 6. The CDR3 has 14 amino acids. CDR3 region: CASGGTGGWNEQFF. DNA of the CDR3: TGTGCCAGCGGGGGGACAGGGGGCTGGAATGAGCAGTTCTTC.

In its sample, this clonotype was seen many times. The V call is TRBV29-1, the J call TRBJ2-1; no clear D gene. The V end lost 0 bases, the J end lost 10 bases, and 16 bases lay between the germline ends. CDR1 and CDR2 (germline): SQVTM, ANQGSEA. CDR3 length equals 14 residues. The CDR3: CSVEEYNKAREQFF. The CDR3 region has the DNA TGCAGCGTTGAAGAGTACAACAAAGCCCGGGAGCAGTTCTTC.

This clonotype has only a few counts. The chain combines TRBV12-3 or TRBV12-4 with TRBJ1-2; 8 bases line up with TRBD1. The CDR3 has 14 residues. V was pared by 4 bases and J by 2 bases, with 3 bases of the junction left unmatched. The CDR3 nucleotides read TGTGCCAGCAGTTCCTGGACAGGGAACTATGGCTACACCTTC. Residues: CASSSWTGNYGYTF.

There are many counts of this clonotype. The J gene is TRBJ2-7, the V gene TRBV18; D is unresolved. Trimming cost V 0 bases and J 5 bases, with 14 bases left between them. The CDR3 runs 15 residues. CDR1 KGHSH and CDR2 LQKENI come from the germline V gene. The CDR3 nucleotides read TGTGCCAGCTCACCACCATCAGTGCCTCCTGACGAGCAGTACTTC. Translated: CASSPPSVPPDEQYF. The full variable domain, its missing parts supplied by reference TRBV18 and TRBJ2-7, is NAGVMQNPRHLVRRRGQEARLRCSPMKGHSHVYWYRQLPEEGLKFMVYLQKENIIDESGMPKERFSAEFPKEGPSILRIQQVVRGDSAAYFCASSPPSVPPDEQYFGPGTRLTVT.

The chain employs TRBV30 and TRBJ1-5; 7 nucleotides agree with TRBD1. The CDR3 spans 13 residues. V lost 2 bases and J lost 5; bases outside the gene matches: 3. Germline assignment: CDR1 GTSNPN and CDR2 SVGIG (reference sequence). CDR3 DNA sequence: TGTGCCTGGAGTTCCCAGGGGGATCAGCCCCAGCATTTT. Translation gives CAWSSQGDQPQHF.

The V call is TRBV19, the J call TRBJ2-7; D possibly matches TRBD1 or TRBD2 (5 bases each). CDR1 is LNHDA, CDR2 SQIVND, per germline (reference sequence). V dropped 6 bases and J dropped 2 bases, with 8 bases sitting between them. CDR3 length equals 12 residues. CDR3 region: CASRGDAYEQYV. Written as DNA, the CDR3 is TGTGCCAGTAGAGGGGACGCCTACGAGCAGTACGTC.

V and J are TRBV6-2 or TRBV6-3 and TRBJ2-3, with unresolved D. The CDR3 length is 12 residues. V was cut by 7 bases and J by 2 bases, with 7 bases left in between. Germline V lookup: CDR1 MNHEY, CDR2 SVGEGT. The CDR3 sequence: CASTHTTDTQYF. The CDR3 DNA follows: TGTGCCAGCACACACACCACAGATACGCAGTATTTT.

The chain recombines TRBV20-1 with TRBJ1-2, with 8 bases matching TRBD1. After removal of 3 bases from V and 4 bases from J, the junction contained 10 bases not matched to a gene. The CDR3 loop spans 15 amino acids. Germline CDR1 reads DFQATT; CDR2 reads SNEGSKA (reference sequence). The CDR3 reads CSASRDRRSGYGYTF. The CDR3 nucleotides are TGCAGTGCTAGCCGGGACAGGCGCAGTGGCTATGGCTACACCTTC.

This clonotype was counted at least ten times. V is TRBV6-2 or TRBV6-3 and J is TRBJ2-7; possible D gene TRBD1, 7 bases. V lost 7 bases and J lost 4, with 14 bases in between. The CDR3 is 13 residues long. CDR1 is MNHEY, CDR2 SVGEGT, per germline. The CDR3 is CASTEGGQYEQYV. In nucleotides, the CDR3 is TGTGCCAGCACCGAGGGGGGACAGTACGAGCAGTACGTC.

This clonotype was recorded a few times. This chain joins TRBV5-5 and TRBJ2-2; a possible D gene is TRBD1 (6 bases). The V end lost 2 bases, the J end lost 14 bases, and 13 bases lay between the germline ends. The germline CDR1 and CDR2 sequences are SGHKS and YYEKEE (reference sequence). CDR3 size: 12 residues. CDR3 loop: CASSLGTPDLFF. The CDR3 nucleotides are TGTGCCAGCAGCTTAGGGACACCTGACCTGTTTTTT.

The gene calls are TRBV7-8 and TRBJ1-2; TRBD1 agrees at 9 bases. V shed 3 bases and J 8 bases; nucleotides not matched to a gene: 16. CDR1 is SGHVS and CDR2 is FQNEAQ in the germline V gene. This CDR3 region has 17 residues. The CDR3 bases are TGTGCCAGCAGCTTCATAACCGGGACAGGGAAGCTAGGGGGCTACACCTTC. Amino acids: CASSFITGTGKLGGYTF.